The sequence of this T cell receptor beta chain was determined in a study of T cells in Graves' hyperthyroidism and ophthalmopathy. The wider study: It was at initial diagnosis, before any treatment, that peripheral blood was collected.

Extraction of PBMCs used around 9.6 ml of fresh peripheral blood. From RNA transcripts, TCR beta CDR3 regions were amplified. First-round RT-PCR targeting the TCR CDR3 was performed with the HTBI primer set. A single record per CDR3 protein comes from TCRdb applying MiXCR to the multiplex PCR reads. This table holds 450,000 to 500,000 distinct CDR3 sequences, about 22% found once. The CDR3 has 16 amino acids. CDR1 and CDR2 from the germline V gene are DFQATT and SNEGSKA (reference sequence). With 0 bases clipped from V and 7 bases from J, the junction kept 12 bases outside the gene matches. The clonotype was recovered from a woman aged 65 to 85 with Graves' ophthalmopathy. V gene TRBV20-1 combines with J gene TRBJ2-7; TRBD2 matches at 10 bases. The sequenced material came from blood. The CDR3 is CSARDILSGRIWEQYF. DNA of the CDR3: TGCAGTGCTAGAGACATACTTAGCGGGAGGATTTGGGAGCAGTACTTC.